This T cell receptor beta chain originates from a study of Graves' ophthalmopathy and Graves' hyperthyroidism. Amplification of the TCR beta CDR3 regions used RNA transcripts (as template). The workflow started with a first-round RT-PCR run with HTBI primers and then moved on to a second-round multiplex PCR. TCRdb re-derived calls from the multiplex PCR reads in MiXCR, one entry per CDR3 protein. The sample carries roughly 380,000 distinct CDR3 sequences, about 16% recorded once. This clonotype was counted many times. Germline assignment: CDR1 SNHLY and CDR2 FYNNEI. This CDR3 is built from 15 residues. The V end lost 0 bases, the J end lost 4 bases, and 12 bases lay between the germline ends.

This TCR was recovered from a woman younger than 35 with stable Graves' hyperthyroidism. Source material: peripheral blood. The chain employs TRBV2 and TRBJ2-5; TRBD1 is a possible D gene (5 bases). This CDR3 is CASSEASRAGETQYF. CDR3 nucleotides: TGTGCCAGCAGTGAAGCGAGCAGGGCTGGAGAGACCCAGTACTTC. The full variable domain, completed using reference TRBV2 and TRBJ2-5, is EPEVTQTPSHQVTQMGQEVILRCVPISNHLYFYWYRQILGQKVEFLVSFYNNEISEKSEIFDDQFSVERPDGSNFTLKIRSTKLEDSAMYFCASSEASRAGETQYFGPGTRLLVL.